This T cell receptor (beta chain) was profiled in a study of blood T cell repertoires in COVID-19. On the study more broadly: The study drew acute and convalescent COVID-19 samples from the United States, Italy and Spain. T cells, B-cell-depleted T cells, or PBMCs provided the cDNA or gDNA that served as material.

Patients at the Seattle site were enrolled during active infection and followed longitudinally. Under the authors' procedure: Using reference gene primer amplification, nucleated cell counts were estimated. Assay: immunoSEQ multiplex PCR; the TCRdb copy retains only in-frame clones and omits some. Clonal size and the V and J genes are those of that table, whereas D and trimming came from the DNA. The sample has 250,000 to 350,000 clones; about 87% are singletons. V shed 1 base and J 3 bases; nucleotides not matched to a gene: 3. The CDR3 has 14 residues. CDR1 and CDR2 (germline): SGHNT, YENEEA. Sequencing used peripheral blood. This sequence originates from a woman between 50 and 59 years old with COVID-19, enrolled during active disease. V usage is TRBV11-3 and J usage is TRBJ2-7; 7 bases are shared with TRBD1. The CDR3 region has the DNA TGTGCCAGCAGCTTAGCTCCAGGGGGCTACGAGCAGTACTTC. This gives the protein CASSLAPGGYEQYF.